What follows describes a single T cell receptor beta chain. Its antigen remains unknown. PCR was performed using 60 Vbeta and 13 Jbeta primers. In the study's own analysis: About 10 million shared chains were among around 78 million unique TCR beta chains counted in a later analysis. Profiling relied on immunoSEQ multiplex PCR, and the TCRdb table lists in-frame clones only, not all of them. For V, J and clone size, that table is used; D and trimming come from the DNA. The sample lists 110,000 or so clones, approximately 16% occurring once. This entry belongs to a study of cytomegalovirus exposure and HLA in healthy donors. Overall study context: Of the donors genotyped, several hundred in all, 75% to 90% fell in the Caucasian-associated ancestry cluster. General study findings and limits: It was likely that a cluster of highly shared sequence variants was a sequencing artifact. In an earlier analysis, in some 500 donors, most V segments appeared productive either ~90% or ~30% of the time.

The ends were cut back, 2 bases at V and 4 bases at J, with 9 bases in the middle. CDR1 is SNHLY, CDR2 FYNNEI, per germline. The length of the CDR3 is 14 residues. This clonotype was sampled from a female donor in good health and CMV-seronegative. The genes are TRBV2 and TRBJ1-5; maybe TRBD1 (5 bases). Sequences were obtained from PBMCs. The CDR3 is CASSEMGGNQPQHF. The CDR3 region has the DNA TGTGCCAGCAGTGAAATGGGGGGGAATCAGCCCCAGCATTTT.